Listed below are T cell receptor beta chains from one sample, sequenced in a study of cytomegalovirus exposure and HLA in healthy donors. Repertoires were generated with immunoSEQ multiplex PCR, while TCRdb's copy carries only in-frame clones and drops some. This sample carries 200,000 to 250,000 clones, approximately 87% of them seen once, and the ten largest clones take around 3%. The sample taken for sequencing was PBMCs. The receptors here all came from a man aged 18 to 29 in good health and CMV-seronegative. Both conserved end residues are part of each CDR3. Not every row has a clone size; where given, it reads once, few, many or a size class.

v_gene,j_gene,abundance,CDR3aa
TRBV28,TRBJ2-6,NA,CASSNLGQGEFGANVLTF
TRBV7-9,TRBJ2-7,NA,CASSPTSGYEQYF
TRBV19,TRBJ1-6,once,CASSAVEGNSPLHF
TRBV27,TRBJ2-1,NA,CASSRLAGYNEQFF
TRBV28,TRBJ1-1,NA,CASSAPGLGTEAFF
TRBV28,TRBJ2-7,NA,CASLSGVGPYEQYF
TRBV9,TRBJ2-7,NA,CASSFQQGSHEQYF
TRBV27,TRBJ2-1,NA,CTSTNLAHNEQFF
TRBV19,TRBJ1-1,NA,CASLQTGATEAFF
TRBV19,TRBJ2-1,NA,CASTPLGASEQFF
TRBV15,TRBJ1-5,NA,CATSRDRVGNQPQHF
TRBV5-1,TRBJ1-2,NA,CASSLSWSLGYTF
TRBV2,TRBJ2-5,NA,CASNPPVRETQYF
TRBV18,TRBJ2-2,NA,CASSPRRPSETGELFF
TRBV21-1,TRBJ2-2,NA,CASSKEQALLFF
TRBV19,TRBJ2-7,NA,CASSIGEGHEQYF
TRBV28,TRBJ1-3,NA,CASNTGGSGNTIYF
TRBV5-6,TRBJ1-1,NA,CASSTFDRPLEAFF
TRBV27,TRBJ1-1,NA,CASNLNGGNTEAFF
TRBV6-1,TRBJ1-1,NA,CASTLTPTGPEAFF
TRBV2,TRBJ2-3,NA,CASKRYTDTQYF
TRBV20-1,TRBJ1-2,NA,CSARQGYGYTF
TRBV19,TRBJ1-6,NA,CASSIDRGDSPLHF
TRBV28,TRBJ1-2,NA,CASRSGAGNYGYTF
TRBV5-1,TRBJ2-3,NA,CASTPGSGSRGVTDTQYF
TRBV5-1,TRBJ1-4,NA,CASSLGRQGAGNNEKLFF
TRBV6-5,TRBJ2-7,NA,CASSYGIAGVYEQYF
TRBV20-1,TRBJ2-7,few,CSATKENEQYF
TRBV21-1,TRBJ2-1,once,CASAGTPNEQFF
TRBV15,TRBJ2-2,once,CATSRVGAAGELFF
TRBV25-1,TRBJ1-4,few,CADRTGLKLFF
TRBV6-6,TRBJ2-7,NA,CATNLGTSGYEQYF
TRBV4-1,TRBJ2-7,few,CASSQEVRYEQYF